A single sample gave rise to the 10 T cell receptor beta chains below, sequenced in a study of T cell responses to AZD1222 COVID-19 vaccine (dated by TCRdb to about 2021). Preparation of the library involved the immunoSEQ multiplex PCR assay. TCRdb carries this immuneACCESS record with in-frame sequences only. Its versions omit some clonotypes, under half of them owing to an unresolved V gene in the studies checked, with the rest unexplained. For this sample the table gives roughly 26,000 clones, of which about 90% were detected only once. The ten largest make up less than 3% of the sample. The label giving this sample's time point can be read as: about 28 days (+/-7) after the second vaccine dose. The sequences come from peripheral blood, collected 28 days after the second AZD1222 dose. The receptors originated from an adult who received the AZD1222 COVID-19 vaccine.

J is TRBJ2-3 and V is TRBV7-2; 9 bases align to TRBD1. V shed 3 bases and J 0 bases; nucleotides not matched to a gene: 7. The CDR3 contains 17 residues. Per germline, CDR1 SGHTA and CDR2 FQGNSA. The CDR3 region is CASSFGGTGLSTDTQYF. DNA of the CDR3: TGTGCCAGCAGCTTTGGGGGGACAGGGCTCAGCACAGATACGCAGTATTTT.

The chain recombines TRBV2 with TRBJ2-1; 8 bases are shared with TRBD2. Per germline, CDR1 SNHLY and CDR2 FYNNEI. This CDR3 is built from 13 residues. Trimming at V came to 2 bases and at J to 6 bases, leaving 0 bases not matched to a gene. The CDR3 DNA is TGTGCCAGCAGTGAAACTAGCGGCAATGAGCAGTTCTTC. This translates into CASSETSGNEQFF.

Worth noting for this clone: The identical CDR3 is also encoded by other nucleotide sequences in the sample. The rearrangement uses TRBV6-1 and TRBJ1-2; no clear D. Germline V CDR1 and CDR2: MNHNS, SASEGT. CDR3 length: 13 amino acids. V was trimmed by 3 bases and J by 4 bases, leaving 9 bases between them. CDR3 nucleotide sequence: TGTGCCAGCAGTGAGGGGAGCCGCTATGGCTACACCTTC. Translating it yields CASSEGSRYGYTF.

The genes are TRBV6-2 or TRBV6-3 and TRBJ2-7; D is ambiguous. The CDR3 is 15 amino acids. V lost 4 bases and J lost 3, with 16 bases in between. Germline V gene sequence: CDR1 MNHEY, CDR2 SVGEGT. The CDR3 region has the DNA TGTGCCAGCAGTTTCAAGACCCATGCGAACTACGAGCAGTACTTC. Residues: CASSFKTHANYEQYF.

V and J are TRBV7-2 and TRBJ1-5; no firm D call. This CDR3 spans 15 amino acids. Germline values: CDR1 SGHTA, CDR2 FQGNSA. The V end was cut by 2 bases, the J end by 3 bases, with 11 bases between. CDR3 loop: CASSLQVRDNQPQHF. The CDR3 DNA sequence: TGTGCCAGCAGCTTACAGGTTCGGGACAATCAGCCCCAGCATTTT.

The rearrangement joins TRBV6-5 to TRBJ2-7; 8 nucleotides line up with TRBD1. The germline V gene has CDR1 MNHEY and CDR2 SVGAGI. This CDR3 region has 15 residues. The trim removed 10 bases at V and 2 bases at J, leaving 13 bases unmatched. CDR3 loop: CATGPEGQATYEQYF. For the CDR3, the DNA is TGTGCCACCGGGCCTGAGGGACAGGCGACCTACGAGCAGTACTTC.

The J gene is TRBJ1-5, the V gene TRBV3-1 (or the pseudogene TRBV3-2); 11 nucleotides agree with TRBD1. The germline gives CDR1 LGHDT, CDR2 YNNKEL (reference sequence). V shed 5 bases, J shed 6 bases, and the junction held 6 bases outside the gene matches. The CDR3 consists of 15 residues. The CDR3 region is CASSWGQGVGQPQHF. CDR3 coding DNA: TGTGCCAGCAGCTGGGGACAGGGGGTGGGTCAGCCCCAGCATTTT.

The chain recombines TRBV3-1 (or the pseudogene TRBV3-2) with TRBJ1-2; D is perhaps TRBD1 (5 bases). The germline V and J ends were trimmed by 4 bases and 5 bases, with 11 bases remaining between them. Germline V lookup: CDR1 LGHDT, CDR2 YNNKEL (reference sequence). The CDR3 is made up of 13 amino acids. The CDR3 sequence: CASSPQARYGYTF. In DNA, the CDR3 is TGTGCCAGCAGCCCACAGGCTCGGTATGGCTACACCTTC.

This chain connects TRBV11-2 to TRBJ2-5, with 13 bases fitting TRBD2. Germline loops: CDR1 SGHAT, CDR2 FQNNGV. J gave up 4 bases and V 8 bases, and 10 bases lay outside the gene matches. This CDR3 has 16 amino acids. The CDR3 region is CASRLAGGRIRETQYF. The CDR3 coding sequence is TGTGCCAGCCGACTAGCGGGGGGTCGGATCCGAGAGACCCAGTACTTC.

The chain joins TRBV28 to TRBJ1-1, with D possibly being TRBD1 (5 bases). The CDR3 extends over 14 amino acids. V lost 2 bases and J lost 4, with 11 bases in between. Per the germline V gene, CDR1 is MDHEN and CDR2 is SYDVKM. The CDR3 protein is CASSLRVGGTEAFF. The CDR3 bases are TGTGCCAGCAGTTTAAGGGTTGGGGGCACTGAAGCTTTCTTT.